This T cell receptor beta chain is from a study of T cells in Graves' hyperthyroidism and ophthalmopathy (dated by TCRdb to the late 2010s). As for the study more broadly: Peripheral blood was collected at initial diagnosis, before any treatment. To identify TCR V-J signatures that set the groups apart, the researchers used a discovery cohort of about a hundred patients, made up of under 45 with Graves' ophthalmopathy and about 60 with stable Graves' hyperthyroidism. Whether ophthalmopathy could be predicted prospectively was tested in an independent validation cohort made up of 18 to 20 hyperthyroidism patients plus 17 patients who later progressed to ophthalmopathy. The roughly 91 discovery patients were randomly divided into training and test sets at a 7:3 ratio. Thyroid tissue and blood T-cell repertoires from about six Graves' hyperthyroidism patients were also compared in the study. Following sampling, methimazole starting at 30 mg daily was given to hyperthyroidism patients, and high-dose intravenous methylprednisolone was given to ophthalmopathy patients. The paper describes TCR Vbeta CDR3 sequencing of 130 to 150 peripheral blood samples, made up of 43 ophthalmopathy patients, over 70 hyperthyroidism patients and 17 progressor patients. The paper's findings and limits, for the study overall: In validation, the model predicted progression to ophthalmopathy a median of roughly 6.5 months before onset, with roughly 71% sensitivity and around 76% specificity. A model built on a 13 V-J signature distinguished ophthalmopathy from stable hyperthyroidism, reaching 87.88% sensitivity and about 81% specificity in cross-validation and 80%/75% in testing. Sample size was not statistically predetermined, and blinding of investigators to group allocation was not performed. Blood samples also contained most of the expanded thyroid clonotypes (frequency above 0.001), which suggests that blood repertoires may reflect thyroid immune responses.

Graves' hyperthyroidism was defined as stable when no progression to ophthalmopathy occurred over 18 months of follow-up. Hyperthyroidism patients were newly diagnosed, with disease duration under 2 months, and aged 18 to 65 years. Any patient with an uncontrolled infection, another autoimmune disease, pregnancy or lactation was excluded. Clinical symptoms, serum thyroxine and TRAb, thyroid ultrasound, and orbital computed tomography formed the basis for the diagnoses. PBMCs were isolated from 10 ml of fresh peripheral blood by Ficoll-Paque density gradient centrifugation. Trizol reagent was used to extract total RNA, and RNA quality was then checked on an Agilent 2100 Bioanalyzer. This clonotype has a count of ten or more. No cognate antigen has been identified for it. Per-nucleotide qualities are absent, and no much larger clonotype sits a single base away. Trimming at the junction amounts to 4 bases on V and 3 bases on J, and the germline ends lie 16 bases apart. The CDR1 and CDR2 encoded by the germline V gene (reference sequence) are DFQATT and SNEGSKA. The CDR3 runs 15 amino acids, cysteine and phenylalanine included. Only CDR3 DNA remains: 45 bases, in frame from the first base.

The TCR beta CDR3 regions were amplified from the RNA transcripts. A first-round RT-PCR of the TCR CDR3 used the HTBI primer set with the Qiagen OneStep RT-PCR kit. A second multiplex PCR round built the libraries, followed by size selection and purification. Sequencing of the libraries was done on an Illumina HiSeq2000 using paired-end 100 bp reads. Turning to the authors' computational methods: SOAPnuke was used to process the raw data, removing reads that contained adapters or uncalled bases, had a mean Phred below 15, or lacked an exact match to the constant primer or identifier. High-quality paired reads were merged using COPE v1.2.5, and each unique nucleotide sequence was defined as a clonotype. Clonotypes were aligned to IMGT TRBV, TRBD and TRBJ reference segments using MiTCR v1.1. The analysis included only V-J combinations with a frequency above 0.0001, which together covered around 99% of the repertoires. The TCS score was defined as F50 (clonal expansion) divided by E x V (chaos), with BLOSUM62-based TCRdist calculated between CDR3 peptides within each V-J. Welch's t-statistics and random forest reduced around 520 V-J features to 10 to 15, which were used in a naive Bayes classifier (R e1071). TCRdb reprocessing: public reads trimmed at Q25 with fastp, clones called with MiXCR, in-frame beta chains kept. Each entry is one CDR3 protein sequence, shown with its most common DNA and genes. These V and J calls derive from TCRdb rather than the authors' analysis. This sample lists hundreds of thousands of distinct CDR3 sequences; less than 15% were detected once. The top ten clones comprise around a tenth of the sample.

Sequenced input: blood. The chain employs TRBV20-1 and TRBJ2-4, with the D assignment possibly TRBD1 or TRBD2, given 6 matching bases for each. The sequence was collected from a woman aged 18-29 years with Graves' hyperthyroidism. The nucleotide sequence is given as TGCAGTGCTACCCCGGAGGGGGGCCGCAAAAACATTCAGTACTTC. Its protein product is CSATPEGGRKNIQYF.